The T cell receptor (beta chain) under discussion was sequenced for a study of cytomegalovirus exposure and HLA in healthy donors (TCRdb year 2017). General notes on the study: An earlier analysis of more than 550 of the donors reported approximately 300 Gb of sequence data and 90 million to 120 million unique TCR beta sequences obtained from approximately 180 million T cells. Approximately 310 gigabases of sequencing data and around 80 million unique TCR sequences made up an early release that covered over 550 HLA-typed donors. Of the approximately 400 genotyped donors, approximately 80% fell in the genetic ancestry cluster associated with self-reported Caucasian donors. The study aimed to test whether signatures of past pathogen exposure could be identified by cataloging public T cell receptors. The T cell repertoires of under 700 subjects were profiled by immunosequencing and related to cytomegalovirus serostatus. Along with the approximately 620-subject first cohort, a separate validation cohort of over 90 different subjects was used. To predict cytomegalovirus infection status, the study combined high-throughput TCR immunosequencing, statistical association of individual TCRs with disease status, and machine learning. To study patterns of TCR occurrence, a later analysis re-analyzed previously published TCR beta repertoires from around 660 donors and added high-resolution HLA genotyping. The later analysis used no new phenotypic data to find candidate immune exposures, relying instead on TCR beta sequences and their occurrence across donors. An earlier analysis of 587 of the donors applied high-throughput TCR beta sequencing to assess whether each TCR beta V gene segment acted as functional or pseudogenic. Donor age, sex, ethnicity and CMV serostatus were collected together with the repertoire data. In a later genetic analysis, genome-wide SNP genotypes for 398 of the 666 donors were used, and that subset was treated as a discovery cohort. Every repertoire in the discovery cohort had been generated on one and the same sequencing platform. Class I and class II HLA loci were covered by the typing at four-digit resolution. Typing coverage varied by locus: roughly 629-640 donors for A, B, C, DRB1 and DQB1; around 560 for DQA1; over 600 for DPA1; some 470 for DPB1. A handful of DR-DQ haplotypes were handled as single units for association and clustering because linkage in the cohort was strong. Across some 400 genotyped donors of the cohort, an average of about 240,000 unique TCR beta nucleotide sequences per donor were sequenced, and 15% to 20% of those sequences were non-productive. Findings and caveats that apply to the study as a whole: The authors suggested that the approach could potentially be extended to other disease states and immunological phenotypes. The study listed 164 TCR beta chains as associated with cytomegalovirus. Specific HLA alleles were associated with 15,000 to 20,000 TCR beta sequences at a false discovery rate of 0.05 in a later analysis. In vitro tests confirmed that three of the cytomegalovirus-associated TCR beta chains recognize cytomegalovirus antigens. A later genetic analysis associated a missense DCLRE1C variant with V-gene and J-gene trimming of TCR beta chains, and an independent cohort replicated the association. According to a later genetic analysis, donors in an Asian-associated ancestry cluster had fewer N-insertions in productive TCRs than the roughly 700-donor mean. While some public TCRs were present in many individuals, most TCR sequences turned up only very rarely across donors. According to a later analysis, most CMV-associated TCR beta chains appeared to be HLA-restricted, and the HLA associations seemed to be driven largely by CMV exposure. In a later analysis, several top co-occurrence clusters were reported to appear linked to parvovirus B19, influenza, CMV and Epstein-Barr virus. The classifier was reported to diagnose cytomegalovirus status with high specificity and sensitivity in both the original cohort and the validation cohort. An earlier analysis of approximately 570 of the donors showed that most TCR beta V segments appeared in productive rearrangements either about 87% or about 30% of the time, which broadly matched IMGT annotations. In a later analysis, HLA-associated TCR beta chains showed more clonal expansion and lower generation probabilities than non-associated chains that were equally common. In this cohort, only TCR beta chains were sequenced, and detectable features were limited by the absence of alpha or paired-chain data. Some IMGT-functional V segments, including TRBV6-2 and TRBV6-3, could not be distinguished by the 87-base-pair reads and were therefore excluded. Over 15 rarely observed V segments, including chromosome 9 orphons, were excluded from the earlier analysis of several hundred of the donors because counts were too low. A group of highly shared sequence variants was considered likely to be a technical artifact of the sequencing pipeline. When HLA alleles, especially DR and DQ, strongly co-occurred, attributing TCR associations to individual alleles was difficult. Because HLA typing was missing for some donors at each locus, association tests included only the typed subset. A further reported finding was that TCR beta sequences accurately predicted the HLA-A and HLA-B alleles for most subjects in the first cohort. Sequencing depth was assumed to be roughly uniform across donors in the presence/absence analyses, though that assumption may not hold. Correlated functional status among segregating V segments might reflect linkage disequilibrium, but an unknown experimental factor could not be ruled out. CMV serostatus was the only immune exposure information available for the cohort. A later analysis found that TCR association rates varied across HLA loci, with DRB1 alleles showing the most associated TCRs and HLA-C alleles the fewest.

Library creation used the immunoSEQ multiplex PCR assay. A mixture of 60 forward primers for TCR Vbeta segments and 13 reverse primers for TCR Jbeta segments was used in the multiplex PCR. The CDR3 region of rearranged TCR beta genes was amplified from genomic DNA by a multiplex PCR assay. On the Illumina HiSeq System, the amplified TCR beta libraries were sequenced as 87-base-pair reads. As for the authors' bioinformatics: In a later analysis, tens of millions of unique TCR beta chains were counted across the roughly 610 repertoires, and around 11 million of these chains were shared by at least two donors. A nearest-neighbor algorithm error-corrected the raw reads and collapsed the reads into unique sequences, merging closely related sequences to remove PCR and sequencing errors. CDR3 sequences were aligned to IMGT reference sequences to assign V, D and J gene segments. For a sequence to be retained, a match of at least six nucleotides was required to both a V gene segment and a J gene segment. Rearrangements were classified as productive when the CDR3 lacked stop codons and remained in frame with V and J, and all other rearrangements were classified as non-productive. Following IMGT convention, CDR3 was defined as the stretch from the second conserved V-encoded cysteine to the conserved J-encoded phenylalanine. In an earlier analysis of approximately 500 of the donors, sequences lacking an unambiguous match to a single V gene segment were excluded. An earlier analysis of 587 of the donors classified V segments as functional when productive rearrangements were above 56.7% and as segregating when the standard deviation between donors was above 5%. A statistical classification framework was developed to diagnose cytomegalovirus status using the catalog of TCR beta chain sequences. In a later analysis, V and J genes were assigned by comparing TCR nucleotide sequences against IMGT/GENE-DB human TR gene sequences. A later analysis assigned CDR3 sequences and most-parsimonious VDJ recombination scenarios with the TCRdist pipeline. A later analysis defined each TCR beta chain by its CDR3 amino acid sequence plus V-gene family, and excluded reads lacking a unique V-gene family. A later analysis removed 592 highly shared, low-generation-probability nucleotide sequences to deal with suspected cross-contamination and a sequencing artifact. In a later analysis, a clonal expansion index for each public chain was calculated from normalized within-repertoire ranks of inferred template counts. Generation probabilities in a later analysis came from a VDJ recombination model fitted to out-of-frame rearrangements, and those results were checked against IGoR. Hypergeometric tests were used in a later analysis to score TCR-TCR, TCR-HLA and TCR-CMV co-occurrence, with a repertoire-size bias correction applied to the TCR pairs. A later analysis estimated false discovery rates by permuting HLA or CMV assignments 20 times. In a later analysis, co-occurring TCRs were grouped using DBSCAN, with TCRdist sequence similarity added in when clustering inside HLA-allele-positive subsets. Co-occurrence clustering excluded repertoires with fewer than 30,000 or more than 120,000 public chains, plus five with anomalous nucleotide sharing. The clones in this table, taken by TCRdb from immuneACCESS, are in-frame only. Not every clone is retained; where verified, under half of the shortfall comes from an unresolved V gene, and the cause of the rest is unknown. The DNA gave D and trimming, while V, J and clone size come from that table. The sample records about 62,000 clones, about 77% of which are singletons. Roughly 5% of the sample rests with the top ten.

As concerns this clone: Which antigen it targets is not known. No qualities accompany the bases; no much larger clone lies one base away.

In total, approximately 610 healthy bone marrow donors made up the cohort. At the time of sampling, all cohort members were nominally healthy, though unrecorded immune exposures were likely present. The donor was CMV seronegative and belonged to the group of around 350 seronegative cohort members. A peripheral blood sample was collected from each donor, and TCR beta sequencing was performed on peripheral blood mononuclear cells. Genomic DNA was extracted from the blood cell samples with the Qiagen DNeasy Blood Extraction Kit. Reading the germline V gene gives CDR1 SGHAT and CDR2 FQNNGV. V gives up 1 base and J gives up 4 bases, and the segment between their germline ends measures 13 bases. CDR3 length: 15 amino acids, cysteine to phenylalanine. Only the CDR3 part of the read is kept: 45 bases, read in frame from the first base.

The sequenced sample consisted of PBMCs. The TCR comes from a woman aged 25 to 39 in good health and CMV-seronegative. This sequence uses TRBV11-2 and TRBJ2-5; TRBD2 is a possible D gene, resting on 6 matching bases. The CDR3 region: CASSLAAGRTETQYF. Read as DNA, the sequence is TGTGCCAGCAGCTTAGCGGCGGGGCGGACAGAGACCCAGTACTTC.